The clone carrying this T cell receptor (beta chain) was seen at least ten times. Its antigen is as yet unknown. In patients aged 18 to 65, hyperthyroidism was newly diagnosed, with duration under 2 months. Orbital computed tomography and thyroid ultrasound, together with serum TRAb and thyroxine and clinical symptoms, were used for diagnoses. V was clipped by 5 bases and J by 6 bases; unmatched bases: 17. CDR1 is DFQATT and CDR2 is SNEGSKA in the germline V gene (reference sequence). This CDR3 region has 16 residues. This specimen belongs to a study of T cells in Graves' hyperthyroidism and ophthalmopathy. From RNA transcripts, TCR beta CDR3 regions were amplified. A first-round RT-PCR of the TCR CDR3 used the HTBI primer set. TCRdb recomputed calls from the multiplex PCR reads with MiXCR, one row per CDR3 protein. The table has about 610,000 distinct CDR3 sequences, more than 45% seen once. Whole-study results and caveats: Appearing also in blood were most of the thyroid clonotypes expanded above 0.001. A median around 6.8 months before onset, the model predicted ophthalmopathy.

The sample was peripheral blood or thyroid tissue (not recorded which). This TCR derives from a woman between 18 and 30 years old with Graves' hyperthyroidism. The chain joins TRBV20-1 to TRBJ1-2; 8 bases agree with TRBD1. Written as DNA, the CDR3 is TGCAGTGCTTTAGACACAAGACCGGACAGGGCAAATGGCTACACCTTC. This encodes CSALDTRPDRANGYTF.